This T cell receptor beta chain was documented in a study of shared clonotypes between healthy human individuals. Points from the study as a whole: Generally, naive subsets (rather than memory subsets) showed larger estimated richness. Unshared clonotypes carried lower generation probabilities than those common to all four donors. Rarefaction indicated that sorted-subset sequencing remained incomplete although depth was large.

Details on this clone: No antigen is known for it.

It was 200 to 250 ng DNA, tens of thousands of T cell genomes, that sorted-subset replicate PCRs used. Assay used: immunoSEQ multiplex PCR; TCRdb lists only in-frame clones, some missing. This sample yields a few million clones, of which approximately 95% are seen a single time; 0.35% to 0.45% belongs to the top ten. In germline, CDR1 is MGHRA, CDR2 YSYEKL. The CDR3 sequence is 15 residues long. V gave up 4 bases and J gave up 10 bases; unmatched junction bases: 13. Material for sequencing was naive CD4+ T cells from PBMCs. As to subset: CD45RA+ positively selected. The TCR was taken from a man between 18 and 29 years old in good health. Some clones in this sample may be carry-over from other donors' samples. The chain is built from TRBV4-1 and TRBJ2-1, with 7 bases lining up with TRBD1. The CDR3 loop is CASSPLRGPVREQFF. CDR3 bases: TGCGCCAGCAGCCCTCTTAGGGGGCCCGTTAGGGAGCAGTTCTTC.